These 28 T cell receptor beta chains were all obtained from the same sample, sequenced in a study of cytomegalovirus exposure and HLA in healthy donors. Amplification used 60 Vbeta primers and 13 Jbeta primers. Here immunoSEQ multiplex PCR was the method, and the copy in TCRdb shows in-frame clones only, minus some. The table lists under 85,000 clones, about 63% of them singletons. The sequenced sample consisted of PBMCs. The receptors were gathered from a man aged 35-49 years in good health and CMV-seropositive.

Points on this clone: This specimen includes other DNA sequences encoding the same CDR3. The chain links TRBV6-1 to TRBJ2-3; D is ambiguous. With 4 bases removed from V and 5 bases from J, the gap between germline ends came to 13 bases. CDR3 length equals 14 residues. Per germline, CDR1 MNHNS and CDR2 SASEGT. For the CDR3, the DNA is TGTGCCAGCAGTGCAGGCGAGACCGTAGATACGCAGTATTTT. This translates into CASSAGETVDTQYF.

The gene calls are TRBV9 and TRBJ2-3; 7 bases agree with TRBD2. The CDR3 is made up of 14 amino acids. From germline, CDR1 is SGDLS and CDR2 YYNGEE. V was clipped by 0 bases and J by 4 bases; unmatched bases: 2. The DNA for the CDR3 is TGTGCCAGCAGCGTAGCGGGGGGATCAGATACGCAGTATTTT. Translation gives CASSVAGGSDTQYF.

V is TRBV11-1 and J is TRBJ1-2; TRBD1 might be the D (6 bases). V dropped 0 bases and J dropped 1 base, with 18 bases sitting between them. The CDR3 contains 18 residues. Germline V gene sequence: CDR1 SGHAT, CDR2 FQDESV (reference sequence). The DNA of the CDR3 is TGTGCCAGCAGCTTAGCCGGACAGACCCTCTTCCTTAACTATGGCTACACCTTC. Translated, it gives CASSLAGQTLFLNYGYTF.

The chain uses TRBV6-5 and TRBJ2-7; 11 bases match TRBD1. CDR1 and CDR2 from the germline V gene are MNHEY and SVGAGI. Germline trimming cut 4 bases from V and 4 bases from J; bases unmatched to any gene: 3. This CDR3 spans 14 amino acids. CDR3 amino acids: CASSLGQGGYEQYF. CDR3 sequence (DNA): TGTGCCAGCAGTTTGGGACAGGGGGGGTACGAGCAGTACTTC.

The chain combines TRBV14 with TRBJ2-1; D not resolved. The CDR3 covers 12 residues. The germline gives CDR1 SGHDN, CDR2 FVKESK. Trimming took off 5 bases at V and 7 bases at J, with 9 bases between the two ends. CDR3 in amino acids: CASSSILNEQFF. The CDR3 nucleotides read TGTGCCAGCAGCTCGATCCTAAATGAGCAGTTCTTC.

The rearrangement joins TRBV2 to TRBJ2-1, with 11 positions matching TRBD1. V gave up 5 bases and J gave up 8 bases; unmatched junction bases: 5. The CDR3 is 14 residues long. Germline CDR1 reads SNHLY; CDR2 reads FYNNEI. This CDR3 is CASSTGQGVDEQFF. In DNA, the CDR3 is TGTGCCAGCAGTACGGGACAGGGGGTCGATGAGCAGTTCTTC.

This clone has only a few counts. This chain links TRBV9 with TRBJ1-6; D is undetermined. Germline-derived CDR1 and CDR2 are SGDLS and YYNGEE. CDR3 length: 12 residues. V dropped 0 bases and J dropped 12 bases, with 7 bases sitting between them. The CDR3 DNA is TGTGCCAGCAGCGTAGCCAGTGGACCCCTCCACTTT. Translated: CASSVASGPLHF.

In the case of this clone: The same CDR3 is also encoded by other DNA sequences in this sample. This chain uses TRBV10-2 with TRBJ2-7; D is possibly TRBD2 (6 bases). Germline-derived CDR1 and CDR2 are WSHSY and SAAADI. The CDR3 totals 15 residues. V shed 4 bases and J shed 0 bases, with 13 bases lying between them. For the CDR3, the DNA is TGCGCCAGCAGTGTCGGGCCTAGCGTCTCCTACGAGCAGTACTTC. Its protein is CASSVGPSVSYEQYF.

The J gene is TRBJ2-7, the V gene TRBV10-3, with D possibly being TRBD1 (6 bases). V lost 10 bases and J 3 bases, leaving 16 bases between the germline ends. CDR3 length: 13 residues. Germline V gene lookup returns CDR1 ENHRY and CDR2 SYGVKD. CDR3 DNA: TGTGCCACCCGCGACAGGAAAGTCTACGAGCAGTACTTC. Translating gives CATRDRKVYEQYF.

V and J are TRBV4-3 and TRBJ2-7; maybe TRBD1 (5 bases). The CDR3 length is 14 residues. V lost 1 base and J lost 3, with 10 bases in between. Per germline, CDR1 LGHNA and CDR2 YSLEER. CDR3 DNA sequence: TGCGCCAGCAGCCAAGGGACAAATAACTACGAGCAGTACTTC. Encoded protein: CASSQGTNNYEQYF.

This rearrangement joins TRBV9 to TRBJ2-2; 7 bases match TRBD2. The ends lost 1 base at V and 7 bases at J; junction bases unmatched: 7. This CDR3 contains 15 residues. Germline lookup yields CDR1 SGDLS and CDR2 YYNGEE. CDR3 sequence: CASSVSGLVDGELFF. DNA for the CDR3: TGTGCCAGCAGCGTATCCGGACTAGTGGACGGGGAGCTGTTTTTT.

CDR3 amino acids: CASSLSQGRGYTF. DNA for the CDR3: TGTGCCAGCAGTTTATCCCAGGGTCGGGGCTACACCTTC. The genes are TRBV27 and TRBJ1-2; perhaps TRBD1 as D (5 bases). CDR3 length: 13 residues. V lost 0 bases and J lost 8, with 10 bases in between. In germline, CDR1 is MNHEY, CDR2 SMNVEV (reference sequence).

The genes are TRBV5-1 and TRBJ2-1; 9 bases align to TRBD2. The CDR3 sequence is 21 residues long. V shed 1 base, J shed 0 bases, and the junction held 17 bases outside the gene matches. Per the germline V gene, CDR1 is SGHRS and CDR2 is YFSETQ. CDR3 protein: CASSLYWSKASGESSYNEQFF. CDR3 coding DNA: TGCGCCAGCAGCTTGTATTGGTCTAAGGCTAGCGGGGAAAGCTCCTACAATGAGCAGTTCTTC.

V is TRBV7-9 and J is TRBJ2-1; 7 positions match TRBD1. J lost 0 bases, V lost 1 base, and 6 bases had no gene match. Germline V lookup: CDR1 SEHNR, CDR2 FQNEAQ (reference sequence). This CDR3 spans 17 amino acids. The CDR3 protein is CASSLGRDRSSYNEQFF. The CDR3, as DNA: TGTGCCAGCAGCTTAGGCCGGGACAGAAGCTCCTACAATGAGCAGTTCTTC.

The V call is TRBV10-3, the J call TRBJ1-2; 7 nucleotides line up with TRBD1. The CDR3 is 13 residues long. V trimming: 7 bases; J trimming: 7 bases; junction bases outside the gene matches: 9. CDR1 and CDR2 (germline): ENHRY, SYGVKD. The CDR3 DNA reads as TGTGCCATCACCCTCGACAGGGCGGGTGGCTACACCTTC. It is translated as CAITLDRAGGYTF.

The V gene is TRBV29-1, the J gene TRBJ1-4; no clear D. Trimming cost V 4 bases and J 7 bases, with 13 bases left between them. The V gene's germline CDR1 is SQVTM and CDR2 ANQGSEA. There are 13 residues in the CDR3. The chain's CDR3 is CSVVAGGSEKLFF. As DNA, the CDR3 is TGCAGCGTTGTCGCGGGCGGAAGTGAAAAACTGTTTTTT.

The rearrangement uses TRBV7-9 and TRBJ2-2, with 7 bases that match TRBD2. In germline, CDR1 is SEHNR, CDR2 FQNEAQ (reference sequence). After removal of 4 bases from V and 4 bases from J, the junction contained 9 bases not matched to a gene. This CDR3 comprises 16 residues. The CDR3 protein is CASSSGTTPLTGELFF. In nucleotides, the CDR3 is TGTGCCAGCAGCTCAGGGACTACCCCACTCACCGGGGAGCTGTTTTTT.

The CDR3 spells CASSSRLGQGYEQYF. The CDR3 bases are TGCGCCAGCAGCTCAAGGTTGGGACAGGGCTACGAGCAGTACTTC. The chain links TRBV5-1 to TRBJ2-7; 9 nucleotides agree with TRBD1. The germline V gene encodes CDR1 SGHRS and CDR2 YFSETQ. The V gene end was trimmed by 3 bases and the J gene end by 3 bases; junction bases not matched to a gene: 7. This CDR3 region has 15 residues.

This clone was found a few times. As DNA, the CDR3 is TGTGCCAGCAGTTTAAGGGGCGAGGGCTACACCTTC. It translates to CASSLRGEGYTF. The gene calls are TRBV28 and TRBJ1-2; possibly TRBD1 for D (5 bases). V lost 2 bases and J lost 8, with 9 bases in between. The CDR3 loop spans 12 amino acids. Germline V gene lookup returns CDR1 MDHEN and CDR2 SYDVKM.

The chain has TRBV11-2 and TRBJ1-1; 8 nucleotides align to TRBD1. The germline V gene encodes CDR1 SGHAT and CDR2 FQNNGV. This CDR3 is built from 14 residues. Losses at the gene ends were 1 base for V and 4 bases for J; bases not matched to a gene: 2. The CDR3 bases are TGTGCCAGCAGCTTAGTGGACAGGGTCACTGAAGCTTTCTTT. Its translation is CASSLVDRVTEAFF.

This clone appeared a few times. Here the CDR3 DNA reads TGTGCCAGCAGCTTCCAGACAGGGGCACAAGAGACCCAGTACTTC. Translating it yields CASSFQTGAQETQYF. The V call is TRBV7-3, the J call TRBJ2-5, with 8 bases matching TRBD1. V was pared by 3 bases and J by 2 bases, with 5 bases of the junction left unmatched. The CDR3 has 15 amino acids. The germline CDR1 and CDR2 sequences are SGHTA and FQGTGA. The full variable domain, its missing parts supplied by reference TRBV7-3 and TRBJ2-5, is GAGVSQTPSNKVTEKGKYVELRCDPISGHTALYWYRQSLGQGPEFLIYFQGTGAADDSGLPNDRFFAVRPEGSVSTLKIQRTERGDSAVYLCASSFQTGAQETQYFGPGTRLLVL.

The gene calls are TRBV7-2 and TRBJ2-1; possible D gene TRBD1, 5 bases. Trimming removed 6 bases at V and 8 bases at J, with 17 bases between. This CDR3 contains 14 residues. The germline V gene encodes CDR1 SGHTA and CDR2 FQGNSA. The CDR3 nucleotides read TGTGCCAGCAGGCAAATCGCAGGGTCCCATGAGCAGTTCTTC. Protein: CASRQIAGSHEQFF.

The chain combines TRBV5-6 with TRBJ2-7; 7 positions match TRBD2. The germline V gene has CDR1 SGHDT and CDR2 YYEEEE. The ends lost 0 bases at V and 6 bases at J; junction bases unmatched: 6. The CDR3 is made up of 14 amino acids. The CDR3 reads CASSLVGGPLEQYF. The CDR3 DNA reads as TGTGCCAGCAGCTTGGTGGGAGGGCCTCTCGAGCAGTACTTC. The variable domain in full, with the rest retrieved from reference TRBV5-6 and TRBJ2-7, is DAGVTQSPTHLIKTRGQQVTLRCSPKSGHDTVSWYQQALGQGPQFIFQYYEEEERQRGNFPDRFSGHQFPNYSSELNVNALLLGDSALYLCASSLVGGPLEQYFGPGTRLTVT.

The chain employs TRBV6-5 and TRBJ2-7; 7 bases fit TRBD2. CDR3 length: 15 amino acids. Per the germline V gene, CDR1 is MNHEY and CDR2 is SVGAGI. The J segment lost 3 bases and the V segment lost 2 bases, leaving 7 bases of the junction unmatched. The CDR3 loop reads CASSYSSSGYYEQYF. CDR3 nucleotides: TGTGCCAGCAGTTACAGCTCTAGCGGCTACTACGAGCAGTACTTC.

The chain has TRBV7-2 and TRBJ2-1; 7 positions agree with TRBD1. The CDR3 sequence is 15 residues long. Germline values: CDR1 SGHTA, CDR2 FQGNSA. With V trimmed by 5 bases and J by 3 bases, 7 bases remained unmatched. CDR3 sequence: CASSLGTVNYNEQFF. CDR3 sequence (DNA): TGTGCCAGCAGCCTAGGGACAGTGAACTACAATGAGCAGTTCTTC.

V usage is TRBV2 and J usage is TRBJ2-3; 9 positions match TRBD2. After removal of 9 bases from V and 4 bases from J, the junction contained 5 bases not matched to a gene. The CDR3 has 13 amino acids. Germline CDR1 is SNHLY and CDR2 is FYNNEI. The CDR3, as DNA: TGTGCCAGGGGTAGCGGGAGCCCAGATACGCAGTATTTT. It specifies CARGSGSPDTQYF. The whole variable domain, filled in from reference TRBV2 and TRBJ2-3, reads EPEVTQTPSHQVTQMGQEVILRCVPISNHLYFYWYRQILGQKVEFLVSFYNNEISEKSEIFDDQFSVERPDGSNFTLKIRSTKLEDSAMYFCARGSGSPDTQYFGPGTRLTVL.

In nucleotides, the CDR3 is TGTGCCAGCAGTGCCCGCATGGATTCACGGAGCTCCTACGAGCAGTACTTC. The encoded protein is CASSARMDSRSSYEQYF. The chain combines TRBV27 with TRBJ2-7, with D hard to call. With 5 bases removed from V and 0 bases from J, the gap between germline ends came to 20 bases. Looked up from germline, CDR1 is MNHEY and CDR2 is SMNVEV (reference sequence). This CDR3 comprises 17 residues.

The chain employs TRBV19 and TRBJ2-5; the D is unclear. The germline gives CDR1 LNHDA, CDR2 SQIVND (reference sequence). This CDR3 region has 12 residues. V was shortened by 5 bases and J by 3 bases, with 7 bases between the two germline ends. For the CDR3, the DNA is TGTGCCAGTAGTCAAACAGAAGAGACCCAGTACTTC. This sequence encodes CASSQTEETQYF.